The 3 T cell receptor beta chains in this list originate from one sample, sequenced in a study of regulatory T cells in long-lasting Graves disease (dated by TCRdb to the early 2020s). Libraries were prepared through multiplex PCR. TCRdb shows the sequencer as Illumina HiSeq 4000. To build TCR beta libraries, CDR3 regions were amplified by Arm-PCR using iRepertoire HTBI primers. In-frame beta chains were kept once TCRdb had trimmed the public reads at Q25 with fastp and called clones with MiXCR. Duplicate CDR3 protein sequences are folded into a single record with the most common DNA and genes. In all, the sample holds about 430,000 distinct CDR3 sequences, and 15% of those were seen once. The top ten clones comprise about 7.6% of the sample. In light of the paper, this sample's time point label describes: newly diagnosed GD, antithyroid drugs for less than 3 months. For both TCR sequencing and RNA sequencing, RNA was extracted from PBMCs in TRIzol.

This same sample was also part of a study on T cells in Graves' hyperthyroidism and ophthalmopathy.

The sequencing here drew on peripheral blood mononuclear cells (PBMCs), taken at new diagnosis, from a patient treated with antithyroid drugs. These receptors came from a woman between 35 and 50 years old with Graves disease. Donor details come from another sample of the same person, matched by shared clones.

This clonotype came up many times. The chain uses TRBV24-1 and TRBJ2-5, with D perhaps matching TRBD1 (6 bases). The CDR3 loop spans 15 amino acids. Trimming removed 4 bases at V and 7 bases at J, with 18 bases between. Germline CDR1 reads KGHDR; CDR2 reads SFDVKD. The CDR3 is CATSDGRTPRGTQYF. The CDR3 DNA is TGTGCCACCAGTGACGGCAGGACACCCAGGGGGACCCAGTACTTC.

The V call is TRBV9, the J call TRBJ2-5; D might be TRBD2 (7 bases). The V and J ends lost 3 bases and 5 bases respectively, with 14 bases between them. Germline V gene data show CDR1 as SGDLS and CDR2 as YYNGEE. The CDR3 length is 14 residues. The DNA of the CDR3 is TGTGCCAGCAGCGAGCTCGGGGGGCGGGAGACCCAGTACTTC. This gives the protein CASSELGGRETQYF.

In its sample, this clonotype was seen many times. V is TRBV11-2 and J is TRBJ1-1, with TRBD1 as a possible D gene (5 bases). The V end was cut by 0 bases, the J end by 2 bases, with 10 bases between. Germline V gives CDR1 SGHAT, CDR2 FQNNGV. The CDR3 spans 15 residues. For the CDR3, the DNA is TGTGCCAGCAGCTTAGACCCGGGACCCAACACTGAAGCTTTCTTT. Amino acid sequence: CASSLDPGPNTEAFF.